Below are 7 T cell receptor beta chains sequenced from a single sample in a study of T and B cells in COVID-19 patients. TRB was amplified from about 240-490 ng of blood genomic DNA. Multiplex PCR with BIOMED2 TRB-A/B primer pools amplified TRB rearrangements. TCRdb ran MiXCR on the multiplex PCR reads and lists one entry per CDR3 protein. Here the sample spans about 5,400 distinct CDR3 sequences, 27% being singletons. Sequencing used blood. Receptors were obtained from a human donor with active COVID-19.

This clonotype was seen more than once but under ten times. The chain recombines TRBV10-3 with TRBJ2-3, with 9 bases identical to TRBD2. The germline V gene has CDR1 ENHRY and CDR2 SYGVKD. The CDR3 spans 16 residues. Trimming cost V 0 bases and J 2 bases; bases outside gene matches: 3. The CDR3 loop reads CAISESLAGHTDTQYF. CDR3 nucleotide sequence: TGTGCCATCAGTGAGTCCCTAGCGGGGCACACAGATACGCAGTATTTT.

This chain links TRBV27 with TRBJ2-2; TRBD2 agrees at 16 bases. CDR3 length: 17 residues. Per the germline V gene, CDR1 is MNHEY and CDR2 is SMNVEV (reference sequence). J gave up 7 bases and V 3 bases, and 5 bases lay outside the gene matches. CDR3 coding DNA: TGTGCCAGCAGTTTCGGGACTAGCGGGAGGGCCGTCGGGGAGCTGTTTTTT. Its protein is CASSFGTSGRAVGELFF.

This clonotype has a handful of counts. This chain connects TRBV4-2 to TRBJ1-5; D is uncertain. Germline assignment: CDR1 LGHNA and CDR2 YNFKEQ. The CDR3 is made up of 15 amino acids. Trimming removed 0 bases from V and 4 bases from J, with 10 bases in between. In DNA, the CDR3 is TGTGCCAGCAGCCAAGATGGGGAGGGAAATCAGCCCCAGCATTTT. This translates into CASSQDGEGNQPQHF.

There are a few counts of this clonotype. The rearrangement links TRBV6-1 to TRBJ1-1; 7 bases align to TRBD1. V shed 1 base, J shed 5 bases, and the junction held 7 bases outside the gene matches. This CDR3 is built from 15 residues. Germline lookup yields CDR1 MNHNS and CDR2 SASEGT. The CDR3 DNA is TGTGCCAGCAGTGAAGTAGGGGGCCGGTGGACTGAAGCTTTCTTT. Encoded protein: CASSEVGGRWTEAFF.

Relative to its sample, this clonotype is medium-sized. The V call is TRBV19, the J call TRBJ1-5, with D uncertain. Germline-derived CDR1 and CDR2 are LNHDA and SQIVND (reference sequence). The germline V and J ends were trimmed by 1 base and 1 base, with 8 bases remaining between them. The CDR3 runs to 15 residues. CDR3 DNA sequence: TGTGCCAGTAGTATAGGCGGCGGGAGCAATCAGCCCCAGCATTTT. Residues: CASSIGGGSNQPQHF.

This clonotype is labeled medium-sized (0.01 to 0.1%). In DNA, the CDR3 is TGTGCCAGCAGTTTAGAGGGGACGTACAATGAGCAGTTCTTC. This sequence encodes CASSLEGTYNEQFF. The gene calls are TRBV12-3 or TRBV12-4 and TRBJ2-1; tentatively, D is TRBD1 or TRBD2 (5 bases each). V lost 1 base to trimming and J lost 4 bases, with 8 bases between them. The CDR3 consists of 14 residues.

In its sample, this clonotype ranks as medium-sized. The chain combines TRBV19 with TRBJ1-1; D remains unclear. The CDR3 length is 14 residues. Between the trimmed V and J ends, which lost 7 bases and 1 base, there was a span of 13 bases. The germline gives CDR1 LNHDA, CDR2 SQIVND (reference sequence). Here the CDR3 reads CASKGTRTNTEAFF. As DNA, the CDR3 is TGTGCCAGTAAGGGAACAAGAACGAACACTGAAGCTTTCTTT.